Shown below are 21 T cell receptor beta chains from a single sample sequenced in a study of blood T cell repertoires in COVID-19 (dated by TCRdb to 2020 to 2022). Libraries were constructed by the immunoSEQ multiplex PCR assay. Imported from immuneACCESS, the table was reduced by TCRdb to in-frame sequences with V and J called. These copies leave out some clones; in studies compared against another copy, an unresolved V gene accounts for under half, and the cause of the remainder is not known. The sample table contains 450,000 or so clones; only one count was recorded for 75% to 90% of them. The top ten clones comprise roughly 1.4% of the sample. Sequencing input: peripheral blood. The receptors come from a woman in her thirties or forties with COVID-19, enrolled during active disease.

J is TRBJ2-7 and V is TRBV6-5; D is uncertain. The CDR3 contains 14 residues. V lost 0 bases and J 4 bases, leaving 10 bases between the germline ends. CDR1 is MNHEY and CDR2 is SVGAGI in the germline V gene. This CDR3 is CASSYSSGQYEQYF. CDR3 DNA sequence: TGTGCCAGCAGTTACTCGTCTGGCCAATACGAGCAGTACTTC.

V and J are TRBV5-5 and TRBJ1-2; no reliable D call. Germline CDR1 is SGHKS and CDR2 is YYEKEE (reference sequence). With 0 bases removed from V and 3 bases from J, the gap between germline ends came to 9 bases. This CDR3 comprises 14 residues. CDR3 nucleotide sequence: TGTGCCAGCAGCTTGGCTTTCAGTGACTATGGCTACACCTTC. This gives the protein CASSLAFSDYGYTF. Full variable domain (rest looked up from reference TRBV5-5 and TRBJ1-2): DAGVTQSPTHLIKTRGQQVTLRCSPISGHKSVSWYQQVLGQGPQFIFQYYEKEERGRGNFPDRFSARQFPNYSSELNVNALLLGDSALYLCASSLAFSDYGYTFGSGTRLTVV.

The J gene is TRBJ2-2, the V gene TRBV3-1 (or the pseudogene TRBV3-2), with D uncertain. V lost 1 base and J 6 bases, leaving 6 bases between the germline ends. Germline-derived CDR1 and CDR2 are LGHDT and YNNKEL (reference sequence). This CDR3 spans 13 amino acids. CDR3 DNA: TGTGCCAGCAGCCAAGGGAGAGCCGGGGAGCTGTTTTTT. This gives the protein CASSQGRAGELFF.

V and J are TRBV11-2 and TRBJ2-7, with D perhaps TRBD2 (6 bases). The V gene lost 5 bases and the J gene lost 8 bases, with 19 bases spanning the gap. This CDR3 is built from 14 residues. Germline V gene lookup returns CDR1 SGHAT and CDR2 FQNNGV. Written as DNA, the CDR3 is TGTGCCAGCAGCCCGGAGGGACTCCGAAGCAAGCAGTACTTC. It specifies CASSPEGLRSKQYF.

The gene calls are TRBV18 and TRBJ2-7; D perhaps matches TRBD1 (6 bases). V was cut by 4 bases and J by 0 bases, with 10 bases left in between. Germline V gene lookup returns CDR1 KGHSH and CDR2 LQKENI. The CDR3 is 14 amino acids. The CDR3 loop reads CASSRSGDSYEQYF. The CDR3 nucleotides read TGTGCCAGCTCACGGTCAGGGGACTCCTACGAGCAGTACTTC.

This clone has just a few counts. This chain connects TRBV28 to TRBJ1-2; TRBD1 agrees at 7 bases. Germline trimming cut 4 bases from V and 4 bases from J; bases unmatched to any gene: 6. The CDR3 runs 14 residues. Germline CDR1 and CDR2: MDHEN and SYDVKM. This CDR3 reads CASSSGTVSYGYTF. The CDR3 coding sequence is TGTGCCAGCAGTTCCGGGACAGTAAGCTATGGCTACACCTTC.

This chain links TRBV7-9 with TRBJ2-7, with 13 positions matching TRBD2. The V gene end was trimmed by 5 bases and the J gene end by 0 bases; junction bases not matched to a gene: 7. Germline values: CDR1 SEHNR, CDR2 FQNEAQ (reference sequence). This CDR3 has 17 residues. As DNA, the CDR3 is TGTGCCAGCAGCATGGGACTAGCGGGGAAGAGCTCCTACGAGCAGTACTTC. Translated: CASSMGLAGKSSYEQYF.

J is TRBJ1-2 and V is TRBV30; unclear D gene. Trimming pared 2 bases from V and 0 bases from J, leaving 13 bases between. Per the germline V gene, CDR1 is GTSNPN and CDR2 is SVGIG (reference sequence). The CDR3 sequence is 15 residues long. The CDR3 loop is CAWSQYGNPNYGYTF. Here the CDR3 DNA reads TGTGCCTGGAGTCAGTACGGGAATCCTAACTATGGCTACACCTTC.

This chain joins TRBV7-3 and TRBJ2-6, with a tentative D call TRBD1 (6 bases). The CDR3 spans 17 residues. The germline gives CDR1 SGHTA, CDR2 FQGTGA. V was trimmed by 3 bases and J by 1 base, leaving 13 bases between them. The DNA of the CDR3 is TGTGCCAGCAGCTTGCAGGGGCTCGGGTCTGGGGCCAACGTCCTGACTTTC. Protein: CASSLQGLGSGANVLTF.

This chain uses TRBV6-2 or TRBV6-3 with TRBJ1-5; D ambiguous. The CDR3 spans 14 residues. Trimming took off 6 bases at V and 5 bases at J, with 14 bases between the two ends. Germline CDR1 is MNHEY and CDR2 is SVGEGT. The CDR3: CASSPWRVDQPQHF. In nucleotides, the CDR3 is TGTGCCAGCAGCCCATGGAGGGTGGATCAGCCCCAGCATTTT.

The chain joins TRBV29-1 to TRBJ2-7; a possible D gene is TRBD1 (6 bases). Trimming removed 6 bases at V and 7 bases at J, with 22 bases between. Germline assignment: CDR1 SQVTM and CDR2 ANQGSEA. CDR3 length: 14 residues. DNA of the CDR3: TGCAGCGTGGGGGATCAGGGGTATTGGGCGGAGCAGTACTTC. It encodes CSVGDQGYWAEQYF.

The J gene is TRBJ1-2, the V gene TRBV6-1; 8 nucleotides agree with TRBD1. CDR3 length: 18 amino acids. Trimming cost V 2 bases and J 3 bases; bases outside gene matches: 14. Germline V lookup: CDR1 MNHNS, CDR2 SASEGT. The CDR3 loop reads CASSEFRDRYTRDYGYTF. The DNA of the CDR3 is TGTGCCAGCAGTGAATTCCGGGACAGGTATACGAGGGACTATGGCTACACCTTC.

The V call is TRBV16, the J call TRBJ1-6; D is possibly TRBD1 (5 bases). CDR1 and CDR2 from the germline V gene are KGHSY and FQNENV. V dropped 4 bases and J dropped 8 bases, with 12 bases sitting between them. The CDR3 has 14 residues. This CDR3 reads CASSPSWGDSPLHF. In DNA, the CDR3 is TGTGCCAGCAGCCCCTCCTGGGGGGATTCACCCCTCCACTTT.

The chain recombines TRBV27 with TRBJ2-7; D perhaps matches TRBD1 (5 bases). Trimming stripped 5 bases from V and 1 base from J, with 18 bases between. The CDR3 is 16 residues long. Germline V lookup: CDR1 MNHEY, CDR2 SMNVEV (reference sequence). CDR3 nucleotides: TGTGCCAGCAGTCTCACCCAGGGTACCCTTTCCTACGAGCAGTACTTC. Translated: CASSLTQGTLSYEQYF.

The chain combines TRBV28 with TRBJ2-5, with 8 nucleotides matching TRBD2. V trimming: 6 bases; J trimming: 4 bases; junction bases outside the gene matches: 4. The length of the CDR3 is 13 residues. CDR1 is MDHEN, CDR2 SYDVKM, per germline. CDR3 amino acids: CASSTGGVETQYF. The CDR3 DNA is TGTGCCAGCAGCACCGGGGGGGTAGAGACCCAGTACTTC.

The V and J genes are TRBV28 and TRBJ2-7, with TRBD1 matching 10 bases. The J segment lost 2 bases and the V segment lost 5 bases, leaving 15 bases of the junction unmatched. This CDR3 is 18 amino acids long. Germline CDR1 is MDHEN and CDR2 is SYDVKM. The CDR3 loop reads CASSPSGQGKGGPYEQYF. The DNA for the CDR3 is TGTGCCAGCAGTCCATCGGGACAGGGGAAAGGTGGGCCCTACGAGCAGTACTTC. Filled out from reference TRBV28 and TRBJ2-7, the complete variable domain reads DVKVTQSSRYLVKRTGEKVFLECVQDMDHENMFWYRQDPGLGLRLIYFSYDVKMKEKGDIPEGYSVSREKKERFSLILESASTNQTSMYLCASSPSGQGKGGPYEQYFGPGTRLTVT.

The rearrangement uses TRBV7-2 and TRBJ1-5, with 7 bases fitting TRBD1. CDR1 is SGHTA, CDR2 FQGNSA, per germline. Trimming took 5 bases from V and 3 from J; bases not matched to a gene: 4. The CDR3 runs 14 residues. The chain's CDR3 is CASSQGGYNQPQHF. The DNA of the CDR3 is TGTGCCAGCAGCCAGGGGGGATACAATCAGCCCCAGCATTTT. Variable domain in full (rest from reference TRBV7-2 and TRBJ1-5): GAGVSQSPSNKVTEKGKDVELRCDPISGHTALYWYRQSLGQGLEFLIYFQGNSAPDKSGLPSDRFSAERTGGSVSTLTIQRTQQEDSAVYLCASSQGGYNQPQHFGDGTRLSIL.

The chain carries TRBV6-2 or TRBV6-3 and TRBJ2-7, with 12 nucleotides matching TRBD1. This CDR3 comprises 16 residues. After removal of 0 bases from V and 3 bases from J, the junction contained 3 bases not matched to a gene. CDR1 is MNHEY and CDR2 is SVGEGT in the germline V gene. As DNA, the CDR3 is TGTGCCAGCAGTTACTCCCGGGACAGGGGGCTCTACGAGCAGTACTTC. Its translation: CASSYSRDRGLYEQYF.

V and J are TRBV5-6 and TRBJ1-4; perhaps TRBD1 as D (5 bases). Germline CDR1 is SGHDT and CDR2 is YYEEEE. Trimming left V 2 bases short and J 0 bases short, with 11 bases between. This CDR3 region has 16 residues. The CDR3 DNA sequence: TGTGCCAGCAGCTTCGTTCAGGGCTCAACTAATGAAAAACTGTTTTTT. Encoded protein: CASSFVQGSTNEKLFF. The full variable domain, completed using reference TRBV5-6 and TRBJ1-4, is DAGVTQSPTHLIKTRGQQVTLRCSPKSGHDTVSWYQQALGQGPQFIFQYYEEEERQRGNFPDRFSGHQFPNYSSELNVNALLLGDSALYLCASSFVQGSTNEKLFFGSGTQLSVL.

The chain carries TRBV27 and TRBJ2-3, with 7 nucleotides matching TRBD1. V lost 4 bases, J lost 2 bases, and 9 bases stayed unmatched. CDR3 length equals 16 residues. The germline V gene encodes CDR1 MNHEY and CDR2 SMNVEV (reference sequence). CDR3 sequence: CASSSATGIYTDTQYF. CDR3 nucleotides: TGTGCCAGCAGTTCGGCGACAGGGATCTACACAGATACGCAGTATTTT.

This clone was observed a handful of times. V usage is TRBV24-1 and J usage is TRBJ1-2; D is possibly TRBD1 (5 bases). Per the germline V gene, CDR1 is KGHDR and CDR2 is SFDVKD. Trimming removed 6 bases at V and 2 bases at J, with 6 bases between. The CDR3 runs 12 residues. CDR3 nucleotides: TGTGCCACCAGTTCAGGGAACTATGGCTACACCTTC. Its protein is CATSSGNYGYTF.